These 17 T cell receptor beta chains were sequenced from one sample in a study of neurological immune-mediated disorders. TCRdb used MiXCR to reprocess the 5' RACE reads, holding one entry per CDR3 protein. The table includes approximately 86,000 distinct CDR3 sequences, 2.6% detected once. The sample comprised PBMCs. These receptors were taken from a woman aged 25 to 39 with multiple sclerosis.

Worth noting for this clonotype: A read error is likely, as this CDR3 ends without the conserved phenylalanine or tryptophan. The chain uses TRBV5-1 and TRBJ2-6; D may be TRBD1 (6 bases). The V and J ends lost 4 bases and 4 bases respectively, with 18 bases between them. Germline CDR1 is SGHRS and CDR2 is YFSETQ. CDR3 length: 17 residues. The CDR3 region has the DNA TGCGCCAGCAGCCTGAGGACAGTCACGGAGGGGGCCAACGTCCTGACTAAC. Its translation: CASSLRTVTEGANVLTN.

In its sample, this clonotype was seen many times. This CDR3 reads CASMPGLAENTQYF. Here the CDR3 DNA reads TGTGCCAGCATGCCGGGACTAGCGGAAAATACGCAGTATTTT. The chain has TRBV7-2 and TRBJ2-3; 11 nucleotides line up with TRBD2. The length of the CDR3 is 14 residues. In germline, CDR1 is SGHTA, CDR2 FQGNSA. V lost 7 bases, J lost 7 bases, and 7 bases stayed unmatched.

This clonotype was counted many times. The V and J genes are TRBV5-1 and TRBJ2-2; D might be TRBD1 (5 bases). Germline CDR1 is SGHRS and CDR2 is YFSETQ. CDR3 length: 12 residues. Trimming removed 5 bases from V and 3 bases from J, with 5 bases in between. In nucleotides, the CDR3 is TGCGCCAGCAGAGGGGACACCGGGGAGCTGTTTTTT. This translates into CASRGDTGELFF.

This clonotype was seen many times. The chain combines TRBV10-3 with TRBJ2-1; no clear D gene. Germline values: CDR1 ENHRY, CDR2 SYGVKD. The CDR3 covers 11 residues. V lost 4 bases, J lost 8 bases, and 6 bases lay in between. The CDR3, as DNA: TGTGCCATCAGTGTATCTTATGAGCAGTTCTTC. It specifies CAISVSYEQFF.

In this sample, this clonotype turned up many times. The rearrangement links TRBV7-2 to TRBJ2-1; TRBD2 agrees at 14 bases. Germline V gives CDR1 SGHTA, CDR2 FQGNSA. The junction had 4 bases not matched to a gene; V was cut back by 0 bases and J by 9 bases. The CDR3 contains 16 residues. In DNA form, the CDR3 reads TGTGCCAGCAGCTTAGCCGGGACTAGCGGGAGTGTTGAGCAGTTCTTC. Protein: CASSLAGTSGSVEQFF.

This clonotype was detected many times. V gene TRBV6-1 combines with J gene TRBJ2-6, with a weak D call TRBD2 (5 bases). Trimming stripped 4 bases from V and 0 bases from J, with 7 bases between. From germline, CDR1 is MNHNS and CDR2 SASEGT. The CDR3 runs to 15 residues. For the CDR3, the DNA is TGTGCCAGCAGTGGCCGGGGCTCTGGGGCCAACGTCCTGACTTTC. Translation gives CASSGRGSGANVLTF.

This clonotype was recorded at least ten times. The gene calls are TRBV5-1 and TRBJ2-7; unclear D gene. The germline gives CDR1 SGHRS, CDR2 YFSETQ. Trimming shortened V by 2 bases and J by 6 bases, and 3 bases separated the two germline ends. The CDR3 is 10 residues long. The CDR3 region has the DNA TGCGCCAGCAGCTTTCTCGAGCAGTACTTC. The encoded protein is CASSFLEQYF.

The chain uses TRBV7-2 and TRBJ2-3; 9 positions match TRBD2. With V trimmed by 5 bases and J by 1 base, 4 bases remained unmatched. The V gene's germline CDR1 is SGHTA and CDR2 FQGNSA. The CDR3 contains 15 residues. DNA of the CDR3: TGTGCCAGCAGCCCGAGACTAGCGGGCACAGATACGCAGTATTTT. It specifies CASSPRLAGTDTQYF.

This clonotype was observed many times. The chain recombines TRBV6-5 with TRBJ2-7; 9 bases line up with TRBD1. The CDR3 covers 16 residues. Germline assignment: CDR1 MNHEY and CDR2 SVGAGI. V lost 5 bases to trimming and J lost 6 bases; unmatched junction nucleotides: 14. In DNA, the CDR3 is TGTGCCAGCAGTGGTTTGACCGGGACAGGGATTGCCGAGCAGTACTTC. It encodes CASSGLTGTGIAEQYF.

This clonotype was seen at least ten times. The V and J genes are TRBV7-3 and TRBJ2-3; TRBD1 matches 8 bases. The CDR3 contains 15 residues. Germline lookup yields CDR1 SGHTA and CDR2 FQGTGA. J lost 2 bases, V lost 5 bases, and 6 bases had no gene match. The CDR3 region has the DNA TGTGCCAGCAGCATCGGACAGGGAATCACAGATACGCAGTATTTT. It yields the protein CASSIGQGITDTQYF. Drawing the rest from reference TRBV7-3 and TRBJ2-3, the complete variable domain is GAGVSQTPSNKVTEKGKYVELRCDPISGHTALYWYRQSLGQGPEFLIYFQGTGAADDSGLPNDRFFAVRPEGSVSTLKIQRTERGDSAVYLCASSIGQGITDTQYFGPGTRLTVL.

The chain uses TRBV7-9 and TRBJ2-1; 8 bases are shared with TRBD2. Germline loops: CDR1 SEHNR, CDR2 FQNEAQ (reference sequence). This CDR3 has 16 amino acids. V lost 5 bases, J lost 7 bases, and 13 bases stayed unmatched. The CDR3 DNA reads as TGTGCCAGCAGCCGCCCGTACCGGGAGGGCCTGAATGAGCAGTTCTTC. Translating it yields CASSRPYREGLNEQFF.

Many counts were recorded for this clonotype. The chain joins TRBV27 to TRBJ2-1; 7 nucleotides match TRBD2. The CDR3 length is 15 residues. Germline values: CDR1 MNHEY, CDR2 SMNVEV (reference sequence). J gave up 5 bases and V 1 base, and 5 bases lay outside the gene matches. For the CDR3, the DNA is TGTGCCAGCAGTTTATTGGGACTAAAAAACAATGAGCAGTTCTTC. Translation gives CASSLLGLKNNEQFF.

Points on this clonotype: The junction departs from germline at one end; a sequencing error may be responsible. J is TRBJ1-1 and V is TRBV7-9; no reliable D call. This CDR3 region has 11 residues. Germline V gene lookup returns CDR1 SEHNR and CDR2 FQNEAQ (reference sequence). DNA of the CDR3: TGTGCCAACAGCTTAATGGGTGAAGCTTTCTTT. Translated, it gives CANSLMGEAFF.

This clonotype was counted at least ten times. The chain joins TRBV18 to TRBJ2-1, with 13 positions matching TRBD2. The CDR3 covers 15 residues. J gave up 9 bases and V 6 bases, and 8 bases lay outside the gene matches. Germline CDR1 KGHSH, CDR2 LQKENI. The CDR3 region has the DNA TGTGCCAGCTCGCGGACTAGCGGGAGCTTAGGTGAGCAGTTCTTC. This gives the protein CASSRTSGSLGEQFF.

There are many counts of this clonotype. J is TRBJ2-1 and V is TRBV7-9, with D unclear. The germline V gene has CDR1 SEHNR and CDR2 FQNEAQ (reference sequence). V was cut by 3 bases and J by 8 bases, with 11 bases left in between. This CDR3 comprises 13 residues. CDR3 sequence: CASSFVGEDEQFF. CDR3 in DNA: TGTGCCAGCAGCTTTGTGGGCGAGGATGAGCAGTTCTTC.

The V call is TRBV19, the J call TRBJ1-5; D may be TRBD1 (6 bases). Germline V gene data show CDR1 as LNHDA and CDR2 as SQIVND (reference sequence). The CDR3 is 16 amino acids. V lost 0 bases, J lost 1 base, and 10 bases lay in between. CDR3 in amino acids: CASSIDPGESNQPQHF. The CDR3 DNA follows: TGTGCCAGTAGTATAGATCCAGGGGAAAGCAATCAGCCCCAGCATTTT.

This clonotype appeared many times. V gene TRBV20-1 combines with J gene TRBJ2-7, with a tentative D call TRBD2 (6 bases). V lost 5 bases to trimming and J lost 1 base, with 21 bases between them. The germline CDR1 and CDR2 sequences are DFQATT and SNEGSKA (reference sequence). CDR3 length equals 16 residues. CDR3 DNA: TGCAGTGCTCTTTCGGCTCGCGGGACGTCATCCTACGAGCAGTACTTC. Translated, it gives CSALSARGTSSYEQYF.